Many counts were recorded for the clone carrying this TCR beta chain. What it binds is not known. Regarding time point: newly diagnosed GD, antithyroid drugs for less than 3 months. The TCR library was made from RNA extracted from PBMCs. The data originate from a study of regulatory T cells in long-lasting Graves disease. Trimming took 4 bases from V and 0 from J; bases not matched to a gene: 7. CDR3 size: 15 residues. Germline loops: CDR1 SGHRS, CDR2 YFSETQ. Study-wide results and limits: TRBV28, TRBJ1-2 and TRBJ2-5 were favored in persistent disease.

With iRepertoire HTBI primers and Arm-PCR of CDR3 regions, TCR beta libraries were built. Source study methods: Detected in the samples were 55 to 65 TRBV and over 11 TRBJ segments. TCRdb recomputed calls from the multiplex PCR reads with MiXCR, one row per CDR3 protein. The V and J calls follow TCRdb's processing rather than the paper's. The sample has 550,000 to 650,000 distinct CDR3 sequences, 15% to 20% seen once. The data were also submitted as part of a second study, on T cells in Graves' hyperthyroidism and ophthalmopathy. That source reports: In blood, most of the thyroid clonotypes expanded above 0.001 were also present.

The specimen comprised peripheral blood mononuclear cells (PBMCs), sampled at new diagnosis, from a patient treated with antithyroid drugs. This sequence joins TRBV5-1 and TRBJ2-7; 7 bases match TRBD2. The TCR sequence derives from a man between 18 and 29 years old with Graves disease. The CDR3: CASSESGISSYEQYF. CDR3 coding DNA: TGCGCCAGCAGCGAGAGCGGGATAAGCTCCTACGAGCAGTACTTC.